This T cell receptor (beta chain) came from a study of T cell responses to AZD1222 COVID-19 vaccine. TCRdb keeps only in-frame clones here, not all; method: immunoSEQ multiplex PCR. The profile shows roughly 200,000 clones, around 94% of them singletons. Germline-derived CDR1 and CDR2 are SGDLS and YYNGEE. The CDR3 contains 9 residues. Trimming pared 3 bases from V and 14 bases from J, leaving 8 bases between. V usage is TRBV9 and J usage is TRBJ1-2, with D uncertain. The sequence was obtained from an adult who received the MenACWY meningococcal vaccine as a control. The sequences come from peripheral blood, collected 28 days after the second dose of the MenACWY control vaccine. CDR3 region: CASSAGETF. In DNA, the CDR3 is TGTGCCAGCAGCGCTGGGGAGACCTTC.